The 20 T cell receptor beta chains listed next were all sequenced from one sample in a study of neurological immune-mediated disorders (dated by TCRdb to about 2019). Receptor libraries were prepared by 5' RACE. TCRdb records Illumina HiSeq 2500 as the sequencer. TCRdb applied fastp at Q25 and MiXCR to the public reads, then kept only in-frame beta chains. Identical CDR3 protein sequences are pooled into one entry, listed with their most common genes and DNA. The sample contains 60,000 to 90,000 distinct CDR3 sequences, roughly 10% of them found a single time. Approximately 10% of the sample goes to the ten largest clones. The time point label here, explained by the study, means: longitudinal time-point 1 (baseline). Sequences were obtained from PBMCs. These receptors all stem from a man aged 30 to 45 in good health.

This clonotype was recorded at least ten times. The chain links TRBV6-1 to TRBJ2-2, with TRBD2 identical over 10 bases. The germline CDR1 and CDR2 sequences are MNHNS and SASEGT. V lost 5 bases to trimming and J lost 1 base; unmatched junction nucleotides: 4. This CDR3 spans 16 amino acids. The CDR3 loop is CASSIWTSGNTGELFF. CDR3 bases: TGTGCCAGCAGTATCTGGACTAGCGGGAACACCGGGGAGCTGTTTTTT.

This clonotype was recorded at least ten times. This rearrangement joins TRBV10-3 to TRBJ1-3; 10 bases match TRBD1. CDR1 is ENHRY, CDR2 SYGVKD, per germline. The CDR3 consists of 16 residues. Trimming removed 8 bases from V and 4 bases from J; junction bases left unmatched: 11. The chain's CDR3 is CAIHAGTGVVGNTIYF. The CDR3, as DNA: TGTGCCATCCATGCCGGGACAGGGGTAGTCGGAAACACCATATATTTT.

Ten or more counts support this clonotype. Germline is not matched at one junction end, which may reflect a read error. CDR3 amino acids: CSANRQGPTF. CDR3 sequence (DNA): TGCAGTGCTAACAGACAGGGCCCGACGTTC. V is TRBV20-1 and J is TRBJ2-7, with 7 positions matching TRBD1. The CDR3 spans 10 residues. In germline, CDR1 is DFQATT, CDR2 SNEGSKA (reference sequence).

The chain is built from TRBV7-9 and TRBJ2-3; 9 bases line up with TRBD1. Trimming took 8 bases from V and 4 from J; bases not matched to a gene: 13. Germline V lookup: CDR1 SEHNR, CDR2 FQNEAQ (reference sequence). The CDR3 runs to 16 residues. The CDR3: CASFLIGQGSADTQYF. The CDR3 nucleotides read TGTGCCAGCTTTTTGATCGGACAGGGGAGTGCAGATACGCAGTATTTT.

This clonotype was counted many times. The chain has TRBV2 and TRBJ1-1, with a possible D match to TRBD1 (5 bases). CDR1 and CDR2 (germline): SNHLY, FYNNEI. V lost 0 bases and J 5 bases, leaving 7 bases between the germline ends. CDR3 length: 13 amino acids. CDR3 region: CASSEARGTEAFF. CDR3 coding DNA: TGTGCCAGCAGTGAAGCGCGGGGGACTGAAGCTTTCTTT.

This clonotype was detected many times. The genes are TRBV5-1 and TRBJ2-5, with D possibly matching TRBD1 (6 bases). The V end lost 5 bases, the J end lost 5 bases, and 22 bases lay between the germline ends. This CDR3 is built from 16 residues. CDR1 SGHRS and CDR2 YFSETQ come from the germline V gene. CDR3 residues: CASRFTGIGGVETQYF. The CDR3 nucleotides are TGCGCCAGCAGGTTTACAGGGATAGGCGGTGTGGAGACCCAGTACTTC. The whole variable domain, filled in from reference TRBV5-1 and TRBJ2-5, reads KAGVTQTPRYLIKTRGQQVTLSCSPISGHRSVSWYQQTPGQGLQFLFEYFSETQRNKGNFPGRFSGRQFSNSRSEMNVSTLELGDSALYLCASRFTGIGGVETQYFGPGTRLLVL.

This clonotype was detected only a few times. The chain employs TRBV7-2 and TRBJ1-6; D is unresolved. This CDR3 spans 15 amino acids. The V end lost 6 bases, the J end lost 7 bases, and 16 bases lay between the germline ends. Germline V gives CDR1 SGHTA, CDR2 FQGNSA. CDR3 residues: CASRLSSGSNSPLHF. The CDR3 DNA reads TGTGCCAGCAGGCTGTCCTCCGGGAGCAATTCACCCCTCCACTTT. Full variable domain (rest looked up from reference TRBV7-2 and TRBJ1-6): GAGVSQSPSNKVTEKGKDVELRCDPISGHTALYWYRQSLGQGLEFLIYFQGNSAPDKSGLPSDRFSAERTGGSVSTLTIQRTQQEDSAVYLCASRLSSGSNSPLHFGNGTRLTVT.

This clonotype was seen a handful of times. The V call is TRBV20-1, the J call TRBJ1-1; D unclear. From germline, CDR1 is DFQATT and CDR2 SNEGSKA (reference sequence). Trimming removed 4 bases at V and 2 bases at J, with 8 bases between. The length of the CDR3 is 12 residues. The CDR3 DNA reads as TGCAGTGCTACCAAGGATAACACTGAAGCTTTCTTT. Its protein is CSATKDNTEAFF.

This clonotype was picked up many times. The gene calls are TRBV18 and TRBJ1-4; D call uncertain. Germline V lookup: CDR1 KGHSH, CDR2 LQKENI. The CDR3 length is 14 residues. The V gene lost 2 bases and the J gene lost 4 bases, with 8 bases spanning the gap. CDR3 sequence reads: CASSPSWNNEKLFF. CDR3 nucleotide sequence: TGTGCCAGCTCACCATCCTGGAATAATGAAAAACTGTTTTTT.

This clonotype was recorded many times. The J gene is TRBJ2-7, the V gene TRBV27, with D unresolved. Germline V gene sequence: CDR1 MNHEY, CDR2 SMNVEV (reference sequence). Trimming shortened V by 8 bases and J by 1 base, and 12 bases separated the two germline ends. The length of the CDR3 is 13 residues. The CDR3 loop reads CASAWMESYEQYF. The CDR3 DNA follows: TGTGCCAGCGCTTGGATGGAGTCCTACGAGCAGTACTTC.

The table lists this clonotype with a few counts. The CDR3 nucleotides read TGTGCCAGCAGCTTAGCCAAGGAGATGAACACTGAAGCTTTCTTT. As protein: CASSLAKEMNTEAFF. The rearrangement links TRBV7-8 to TRBJ1-1, with D unclear. Germline V CDR1 and CDR2: SGHVS, FQNEAQ. Trimming left V 0 bases short and J 0 bases short, with 8 bases between. This CDR3 comprises 15 residues.

This clonotype has ten or more counts. The chain carries TRBV15 and TRBJ1-1; 9 bases line up with TRBD1. The CDR3 length is 15 residues. CDR1 is LNHNV, CDR2 YYDKDF, per germline (reference sequence). The V and J ends lost 5 bases and 5 bases, in that order; junction bases with no gene match: 9. CDR3: CATSVRADRGTEAFF. Written as DNA, the CDR3 is TGTGCCACCAGCGTACGCGCGGACAGGGGTACTGAAGCTTTCTTT. The full variable domain, in which reference TRBV15 and TRBJ1-1 provide the parts outside the CDR3, is DAMVIQNPRYQVTQFGKPVTLSCSQTLNHNVMYWYQQKSSQAPKLLFHYYDKDFNNEADTPDNFQSRRPNTSFCFLDIRSPGLGDTAMYLCATSVRADRGTEAFFGQGTRLTVV.

This rearrangement joins TRBV20-1 to TRBJ2-7; no firm D call. Trimming removed 5 bases from V and 3 bases from J, with 8 bases in between. The CDR3 is 11 amino acids. Germline lookup yields CDR1 DFQATT and CDR2 SNEGSKA (reference sequence). The CDR3 region is CSALHYYEQYF. Here the CDR3 DNA reads TGCAGTGCTCTACATTACTACGAGCAGTACTTC.

In this sample, this clonotype turned up many times. V is TRBV20-1 and J is TRBJ2-7; D unresolved. The CDR3 is 10 amino acids. The V gene lost 5 bases and the J gene lost 7 bases, with 9 bases spanning the gap. Germline CDR1 reads DFQATT; CDR2 reads SNEGSKA (reference sequence). For the CDR3, the DNA is TGCAGTGCTCGTTCTGTGGAGCAGTACTTC. Its translation is CSARSVEQYF.

V usage is TRBV6-4 and J usage is TRBJ2-7, with D perhaps TRBD2 (6 bases). Germline V CDR1 and CDR2: MRHNA, SNTAGT. This CDR3 region has 15 residues. V lost 6 bases, J lost 0 bases, and 15 bases lay in between. The CDR3 loop is CASRKYDGSSYEQYF. CDR3 sequence (DNA): TGTGCCAGCAGAAAATACGACGGGAGCTCCTACGAGCAGTACTTC.

This clonotype occurred many times. The V and J genes are TRBV10-3 and TRBJ2-1; D unresolved. CDR3 size: 15 residues. Trimming removed 2 bases from V and 5 bases from J, with 13 bases in between. In germline, CDR1 is ENHRY, CDR2 SYGVKD. The CDR3 region is CAISESLSGDNEQFF. CDR3 nucleotide sequence: TGTGCCATCAGTGAGAGTCTCAGTGGAGACAATGAGCAGTTCTTC.

This clonotype appeared many times. V usage is TRBV4-2 and J usage is TRBJ2-5; 14 bases match TRBD2. CDR1 is LGHNA, CDR2 YNFKEQ, per germline. V lost 0 bases to trimming and J lost 5 bases; unmatched junction nucleotides: 2. The CDR3 runs 16 residues. For the CDR3, the DNA is TGTGCCAGCAGCCAAGATGGGACTAGCGGGAGTGAGACCCAGTACTTC. Translated: CASSQDGTSGSETQYF.

This clonotype was counted at least ten times. The chain joins TRBV20-1 to TRBJ1-2; 7 bases match TRBD1. J gave up 4 bases and V 6 bases, and 14 bases lay outside the gene matches. The germline gives CDR1 DFQATT, CDR2 SNEGSKA (reference sequence). CDR3 length: 15 residues. CDR3 bases: TGCAGTGCCTCCATGCGACAGGGCGGGGGCTATGGCTACACCTTC. As protein: CSASMRQGGGYGYTF.

This clonotype was counted at least ten times. This chain uses TRBV4-2 with TRBJ2-1; TRBD2 agrees at 12 bases. The CDR3 sequence is 18 residues long. Germline V gene sequence: CDR1 LGHNA, CDR2 YNFKEQ. V was clipped by 4 bases and J by 3 bases; unmatched bases: 10. The CDR3 region has the DNA TGTGCCAGCAGCCGCGGTCTAGCGGGAGGGCATCTCTACAATGAGCAGTTCTTC. This encodes CASSRGLAGGHLYNEQFF.

This clonotype was seen repeatedly, ten times or more. The chain couples TRBV10-3 to TRBJ2-7; 7 nucleotides agree with TRBD1. Germline CDR1 ENHRY, CDR2 SYGVKD. The V gene end was trimmed by 6 bases and the J gene end by 5 bases; junction bases not matched to a gene: 10. The CDR3 consists of 14 residues. For the CDR3, the DNA is TGTGCCATCAGGGACGACAGGGTCGGCCACGAGCAGTACTTC. It translates to CAIRDDRVGHEQYF.